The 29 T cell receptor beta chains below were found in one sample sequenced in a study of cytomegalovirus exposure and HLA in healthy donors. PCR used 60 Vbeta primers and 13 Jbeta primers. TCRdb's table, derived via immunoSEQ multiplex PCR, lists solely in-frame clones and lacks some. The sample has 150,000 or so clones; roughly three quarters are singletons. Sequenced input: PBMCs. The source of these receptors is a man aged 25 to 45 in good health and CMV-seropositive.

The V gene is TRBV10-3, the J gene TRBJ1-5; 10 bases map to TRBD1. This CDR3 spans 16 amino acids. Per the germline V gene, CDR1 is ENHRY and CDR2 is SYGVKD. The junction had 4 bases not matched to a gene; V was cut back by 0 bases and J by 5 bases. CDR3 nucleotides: TGTGCCATCAGTGAGTCGGGGACAGGGGCCTATCAGCCCCAGCATTTT. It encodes CAISESGTGAYQPQHF.

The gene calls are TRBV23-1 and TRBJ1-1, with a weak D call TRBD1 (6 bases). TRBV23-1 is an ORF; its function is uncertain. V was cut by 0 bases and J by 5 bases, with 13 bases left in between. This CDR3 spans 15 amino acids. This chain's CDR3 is CASSQSWGQVTEAFF. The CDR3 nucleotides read TGCGCCAGCAGTCAATCGTGGGGGCAAGTTACTGAAGCTTTCTTT.

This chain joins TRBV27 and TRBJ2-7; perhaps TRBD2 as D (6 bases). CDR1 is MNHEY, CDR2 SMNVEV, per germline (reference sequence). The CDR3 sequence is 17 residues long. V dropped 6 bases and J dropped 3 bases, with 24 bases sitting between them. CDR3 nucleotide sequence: TGTGCCAGCAGACGTATGTATACTAGCACGGGGAACTACGAGCAGTACTTC. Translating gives CASRRMYTSTGNYEQYF.

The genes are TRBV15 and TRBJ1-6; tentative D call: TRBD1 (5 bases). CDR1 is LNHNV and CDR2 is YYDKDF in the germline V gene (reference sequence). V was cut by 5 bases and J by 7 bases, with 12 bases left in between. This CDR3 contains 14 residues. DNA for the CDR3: TGTGCCACCAGCTTACAGGTTAACAATTCACCCCTCCACTTT. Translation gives CATSLQVNNSPLHF.

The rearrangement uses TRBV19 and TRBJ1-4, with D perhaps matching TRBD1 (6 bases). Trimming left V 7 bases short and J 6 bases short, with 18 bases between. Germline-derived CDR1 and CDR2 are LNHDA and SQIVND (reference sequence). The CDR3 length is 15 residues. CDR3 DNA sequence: TGTGCCAGTACCCCCTTTGGGCAGGGGTATGAAAAACTGTTTTTT. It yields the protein CASTPFGQGYEKLFF.

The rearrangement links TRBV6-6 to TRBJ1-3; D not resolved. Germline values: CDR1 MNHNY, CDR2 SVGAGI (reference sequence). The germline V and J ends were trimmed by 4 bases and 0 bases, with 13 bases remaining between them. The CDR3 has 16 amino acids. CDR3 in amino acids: CASSSTRPGSGNTIYF. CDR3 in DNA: TGTGCCAGCAGTTCGACACGCCCTGGCTCTGGAAACACCATATATTTT.

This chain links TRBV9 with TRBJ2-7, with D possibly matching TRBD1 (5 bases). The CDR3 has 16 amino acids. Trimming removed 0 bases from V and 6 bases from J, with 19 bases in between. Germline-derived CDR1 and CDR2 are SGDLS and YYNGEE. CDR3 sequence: CASSVDPQPGLAEQYF. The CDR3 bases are TGTGCCAGCAGCGTAGATCCGCAACCAGGGCTGGCCGAGCAGTACTTC.

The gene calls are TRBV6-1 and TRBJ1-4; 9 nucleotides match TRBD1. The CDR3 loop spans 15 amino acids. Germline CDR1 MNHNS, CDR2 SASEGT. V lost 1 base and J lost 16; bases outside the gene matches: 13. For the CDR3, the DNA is TGTGCCAGCAGTGAAGGATCACAGGGGGCCCTCCCAGGGTTTTTT. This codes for CASSEGSQGALPGFF.

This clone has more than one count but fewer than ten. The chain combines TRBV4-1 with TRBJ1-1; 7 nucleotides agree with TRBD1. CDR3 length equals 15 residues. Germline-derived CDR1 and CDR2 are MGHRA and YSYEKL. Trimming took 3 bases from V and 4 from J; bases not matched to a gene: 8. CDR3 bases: TGCGCCAGCAGCCACGGCCGACAGGGTGGCACTGAAGCTTTCTTT. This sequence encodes CASSHGRQGGTEAFF.

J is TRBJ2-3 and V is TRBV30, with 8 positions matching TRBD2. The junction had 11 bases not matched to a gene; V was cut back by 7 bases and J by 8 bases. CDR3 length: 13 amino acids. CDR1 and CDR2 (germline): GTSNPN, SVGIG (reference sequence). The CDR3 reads CAFGTSGLGTQYF. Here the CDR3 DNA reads TGTGCCTTCGGGACTAGTGGTTTGGGTACGCAGTATTTT.

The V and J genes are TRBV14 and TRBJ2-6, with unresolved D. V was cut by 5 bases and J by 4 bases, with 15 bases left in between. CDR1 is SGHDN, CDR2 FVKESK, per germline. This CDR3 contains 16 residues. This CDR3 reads CASSSQLSAGANVLTF. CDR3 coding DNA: TGTGCCAGCAGCTCTCAACTGAGTGCGGGGGCCAACGTCCTGACTTTC.

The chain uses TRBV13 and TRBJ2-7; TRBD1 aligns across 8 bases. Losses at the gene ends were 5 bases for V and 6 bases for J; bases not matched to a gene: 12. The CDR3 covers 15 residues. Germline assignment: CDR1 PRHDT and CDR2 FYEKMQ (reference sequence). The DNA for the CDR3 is TGTGCCAGCAGCCTCACACAGGGGGATATCGCCGAGCAGTACTTC. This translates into CASSLTQGDIAEQYF. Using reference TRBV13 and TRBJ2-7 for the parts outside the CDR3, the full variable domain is AAGVIQSPRHLIKEKRETATLKCYPIPRHDTVYWYQQGPGQDPQFLISFYEKMQSDKGSIPDRFSAQQFSDYHSELNMSSLELGDSALYFCASSLTQGDIAEQYFGPGTRLTVT.

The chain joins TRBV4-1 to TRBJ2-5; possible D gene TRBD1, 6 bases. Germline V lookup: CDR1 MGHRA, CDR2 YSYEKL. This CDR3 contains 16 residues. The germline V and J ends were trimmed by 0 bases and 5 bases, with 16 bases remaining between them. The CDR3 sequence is CASSQDRRYGGETQYF. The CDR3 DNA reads TGCGCCAGCAGCCAAGATCGGAGGTATGGGGGCGAGACCCAGTACTTC.

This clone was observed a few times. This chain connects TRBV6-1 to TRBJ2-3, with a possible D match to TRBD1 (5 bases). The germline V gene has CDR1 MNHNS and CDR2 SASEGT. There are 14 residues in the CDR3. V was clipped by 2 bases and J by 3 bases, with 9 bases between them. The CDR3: CASSERGSTDTQYF. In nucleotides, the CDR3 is TGTGCCAGCAGTGAAAGGGGTTCTACAGATACGCAGTATTTT.

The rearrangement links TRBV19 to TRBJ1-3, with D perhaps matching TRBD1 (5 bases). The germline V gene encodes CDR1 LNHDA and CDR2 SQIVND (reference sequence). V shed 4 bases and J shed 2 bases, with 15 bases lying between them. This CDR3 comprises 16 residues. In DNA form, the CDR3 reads TGTGCCAGTAGTACCCTACAGGTAACGGCTGGAAACACCATATATTTT. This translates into CASSTLQVTAGNTIYF.

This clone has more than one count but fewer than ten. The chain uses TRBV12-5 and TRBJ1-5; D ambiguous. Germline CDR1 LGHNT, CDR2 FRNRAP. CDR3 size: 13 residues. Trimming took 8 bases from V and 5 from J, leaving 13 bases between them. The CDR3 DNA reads TGTGCTAGTCTTCCCGGAGGAGATCAGCCCCAGCATTTT. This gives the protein CASLPGGDQPQHF.

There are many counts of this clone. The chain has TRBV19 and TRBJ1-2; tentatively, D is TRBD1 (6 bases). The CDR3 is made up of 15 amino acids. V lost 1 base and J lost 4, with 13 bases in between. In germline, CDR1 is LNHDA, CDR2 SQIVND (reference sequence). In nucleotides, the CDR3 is TGTGCCAGTAGTATAGCCTCCGGACAGTCCTATGGCTACACCTTC. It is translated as CASSIASGQSYGYTF.

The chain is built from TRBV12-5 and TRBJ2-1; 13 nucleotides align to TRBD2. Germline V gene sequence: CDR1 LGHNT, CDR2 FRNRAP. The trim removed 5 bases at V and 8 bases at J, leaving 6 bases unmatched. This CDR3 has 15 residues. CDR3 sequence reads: CASGLLAGGGDEQFF. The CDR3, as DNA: TGTGCTAGTGGTCTACTAGCGGGAGGGGGGGATGAGCAGTTCTTC.

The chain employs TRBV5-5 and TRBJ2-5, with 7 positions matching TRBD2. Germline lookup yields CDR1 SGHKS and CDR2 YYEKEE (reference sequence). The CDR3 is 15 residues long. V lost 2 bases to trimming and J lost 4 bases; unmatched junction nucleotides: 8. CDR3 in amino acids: CASSFRDPGGETQYF. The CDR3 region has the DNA TGTGCCAGCAGCTTCCGGGACCCGGGGGGAGAGACCCAGTACTTC.

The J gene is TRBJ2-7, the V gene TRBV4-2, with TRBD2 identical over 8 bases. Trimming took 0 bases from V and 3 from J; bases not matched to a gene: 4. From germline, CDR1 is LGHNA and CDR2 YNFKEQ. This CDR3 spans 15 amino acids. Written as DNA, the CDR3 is TGTGCCAGCAGCCAAGATCCCGGGACTAGCTACGAGCAGTACTTC. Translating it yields CASSQDPGTSYEQYF.

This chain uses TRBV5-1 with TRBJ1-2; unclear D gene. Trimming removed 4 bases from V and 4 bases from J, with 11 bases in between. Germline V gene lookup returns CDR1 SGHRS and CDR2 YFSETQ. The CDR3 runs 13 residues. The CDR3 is CASSPTEGYGYTF. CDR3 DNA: TGCGCCAGCAGCCCGACGGAGGGCTATGGCTACACCTTC.

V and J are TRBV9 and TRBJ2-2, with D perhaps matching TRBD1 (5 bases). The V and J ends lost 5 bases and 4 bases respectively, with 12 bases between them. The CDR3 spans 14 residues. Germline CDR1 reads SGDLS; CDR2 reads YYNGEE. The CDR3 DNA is TGTGCCAGCAGGTCTCTTAGGGGCACCGGGGAGCTGTTTTTT. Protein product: CASRSLRGTGELFF.

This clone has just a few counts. The CDR3 loop is CASSVGLGGTEAFF. In nucleotides, the CDR3 is TGTGCCAGCAGCGTAGGTCTAGGGGGCACTGAAGCTTTCTTT. The chain uses TRBV9 and TRBJ1-1, with a tentative D call TRBD1 (6 bases). Trimming shortened V by 0 bases and J by 4 bases, and 10 bases separated the two germline ends. This CDR3 region has 14 residues. Germline V gene data show CDR1 as SGDLS and CDR2 as YYNGEE.

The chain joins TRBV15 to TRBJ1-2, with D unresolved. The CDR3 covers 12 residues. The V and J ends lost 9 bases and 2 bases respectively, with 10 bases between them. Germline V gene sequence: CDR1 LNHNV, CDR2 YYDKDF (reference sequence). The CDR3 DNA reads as TGTGCCACGGGGAGTGCCAACTATGGCTACACCTTC. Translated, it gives CATGSANYGYTF.

The CDR3 DNA reads as TGTGCCAGCAGCCCCTATAGGGGTCCTAGTCAGCCCCAGCATTTT. Amino acids: CASSPYRGPSQPQHF. The chain joins TRBV7-8 to TRBJ1-5; D may be TRBD1 (5 bases). V lost 5 bases, J lost 6 bases, and 17 bases lay in between. Germline-derived CDR1 and CDR2 are SGHVS and FQNEAQ. The CDR3 extends over 15 amino acids. The complete variable domain, with remaining parts taken from reference TRBV7-8 and TRBJ1-5, reads GAGVSQSPRYKVAKRGQDVALRCDPISGHVSLFWYQQALGQGPEFLTYFQNEAQLDKSGLPSDRFFAERPEGSVSTLKIQRTQQEDSAVYLCASSPYRGPSQPQHFGDGTRLSIL.

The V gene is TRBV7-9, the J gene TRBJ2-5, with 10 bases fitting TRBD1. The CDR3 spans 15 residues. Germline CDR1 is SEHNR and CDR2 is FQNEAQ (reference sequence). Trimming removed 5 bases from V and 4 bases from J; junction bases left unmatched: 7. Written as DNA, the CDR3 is TGTGCCAGCAGCCCAGGGACAGGGGAGGGAGAGACCCAGTACTTC. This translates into CASSPGTGEGETQYF.

The CDR3 sequence is CASSLSKTVGAYEQYF. CDR3 DNA: TGTGCCAGCAGTTTATCGAAGACGGTCGGGGCCTACGAGCAGTACTTC. J is TRBJ2-7 and V is TRBV27, with D perhaps matching TRBD2 (5 bases). The V gene lost 0 bases and the J gene lost 2 bases, with 14 bases spanning the gap. Germline lookup yields CDR1 MNHEY and CDR2 SMNVEV (reference sequence). The CDR3 is 16 amino acids.

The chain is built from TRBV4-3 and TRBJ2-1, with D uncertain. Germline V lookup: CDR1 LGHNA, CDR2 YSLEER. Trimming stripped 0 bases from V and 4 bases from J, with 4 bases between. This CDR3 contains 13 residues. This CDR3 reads CASSQDLYNEQFF. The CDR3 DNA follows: TGCGCCAGCAGCCAAGATCTATACAATGAGCAGTTCTTC.

CDR3 amino acids: CASSLDGQGANGYTF. The DNA of the CDR3 is TGCGCCAGCAGCTTGGACGGACAGGGGGCGAATGGCTACACCTTC. The V call is TRBV5-1, the J call TRBJ1-2, with 11 nucleotides matching TRBD1. In germline, CDR1 is SGHRS, CDR2 YFSETQ. This CDR3 comprises 15 residues. The junction had 4 bases not matched to a gene; V was cut back by 0 bases and J by 6 bases.